These 10 T cell receptor beta chains were all obtained from the same sample, sequenced in a study of blood T cells in healthy people across ages. Combining a sample-barcoded 5' primer with a J-beta primer mix, a second PCR ran for roughly 7 to 12 cycles. TCRdb fed the 5' RACE reads into MiXCR, producing one record per CDR3 protein. The table records 1.5 million to 2 million distinct CDR3 sequences, roughly 43% of them present only once. Material for sequencing was blood. These receptors were obtained from a human donor in good health.

J is TRBJ2-5 and V is TRBV12-3 or TRBV12-4; maybe TRBD2 (6 bases). This CDR3 contains 13 residues. V lost 7 bases to trimming and J lost 4 bases, with 13 bases between them. The CDR3 region has the DNA TGTGCCAGCACCGGATTGGAGGGAGAGACCCAGTACTTC. Protein: CASTGLEGETQYF.

Remarks on this clonotype: The junction differs from germline at one of its ends, possibly a read error. The chain uses TRBV7-6 and TRBJ2-1; perhaps TRBD2 as D (5 bases). The germline CDR1 and CDR2 sequences are SGHVS and FNYEAQ. The CDR3 runs 17 residues. CDR3 protein: CASSLISGFSSYNERFF. The CDR3 nucleotides are TGTGCCAGCAGCTTAATCAGCGGCTTTAGCTCCTACAATGAGCGGTTCTTC.

The genes are TRBV10-3 and TRBJ1-5; 7 positions agree with TRBD1. The CDR3 is 17 amino acids. V was clipped by 0 bases and J by 3 bases; unmatched bases: 8. CDR1 is ENHRY and CDR2 is SYGVKD in the germline V gene. DNA for the CDR3: TGTGCCATCAGTGAGTCGATGGTAGGACAGGACAATCAGCCCCAGCATTTT. Residues: CAISESMVGQDNQPQHF.

As for this clonotype: A read error may explain this, as a much larger clone is one base away. The chain links TRBV6-2 or TRBV6-3 to TRBJ2-7; 9 bases fit TRBD2. The end of the DNA fits TRBJ2-5 better, so the J call may be wrong. The CDR3 has 18 amino acids. The germline V gene encodes CDR1 MNHEY and CDR2 SVGEGT. CDR3 loop: CASSPGYRLAGSGGTQYF. CDR3 DNA: TGTGCCAGCAGTCCCGGTTACCGTCTAGCGGGGTCGGGAGGGACCCAGTACTTC.

The chain employs TRBV24-1 and TRBJ2-6; D is unclear. Trimming took off 3 bases at V and 0 bases at J, with 8 bases between the two ends. This CDR3 is 16 amino acids long. The germline CDR1 and CDR2 sequences are KGHDR and SFDVKD. As DNA, the CDR3 is TGTGCCACCAGTGATAGCCGACCCTCTGGGGCCAACGTCCTGACTTTC. This sequence encodes CATSDSRPSGANVLTF.

This clonotype has just a few counts. This chain uses TRBV6-2 or TRBV6-3 with TRBJ1-1; 7 bases line up with TRBD1. The CDR3 loop spans 15 amino acids. The junction had 10 bases not matched to a gene; V was cut back by 2 bases and J by 7 bases. Germline CDR1 reads MNHEY; CDR2 reads SVGEGT. The CDR3 loop reads CASSYAYSGQNEAFF. The CDR3 nucleotides are TGTGCCAGCAGTTACGCATACTCGGGACAGAATGAAGCTTTCTTT.

This clonotype was found a few times. This chain connects TRBV7-9 to TRBJ1-2; no firm D call. The germline CDR1 and CDR2 sequences are SEHNR and FQNEAQ (reference sequence). V was shortened by 0 bases and J by 12 bases, with 8 bases between the two germline ends. The CDR3 is 11 residues long. CDR3 amino acids: CASSLADWHTF. In DNA form, the CDR3 reads TGTGCCAGCAGCTTAGCGGACTGGCACACCTTC. The complete variable domain, with remaining parts taken from reference TRBV7-9 and TRBJ1-2, reads DTGVSQNPRHKITKRGQNVTFRCDPISEHNRLYWYRQTLGQGPEFLTYFQNEAQLEKSRLLSDRFSAERPKGSFSTLEIQRTEQGDSAMYLCASSLADWHTFGSGTRLTVV.

This chain uses TRBV20-1 with TRBJ2-7, with 9 positions matching TRBD2. CDR1 is DFQATT and CDR2 is SNEGSKA in the germline V gene (reference sequence). Trimming cost V 7 bases and J 2 bases; bases outside gene matches: 6. This CDR3 is 13 amino acids long. The CDR3 here is CSGSLAGAYEQYF. The CDR3 coding sequence is TGCAGTGGCTCCTTAGCGGGGGCCTACGAGCAGTACTTC.

The CDR3 loop is CASSLDEYQGAGGYTF. The CDR3 DNA reads as TGTGCCAGCAGTTTAGACGAGTACCAGGGGGCAGGGGGCTACACCTTC. This chain joins TRBV28 and TRBJ1-2; 8 bases line up with TRBD1. Germline CDR1 reads MDHEN; CDR2 reads SYDVKM. The CDR3 has 16 amino acids. V shed 2 bases and J 8 bases; nucleotides not matched to a gene: 13.

V usage is TRBV6-1 and J usage is TRBJ2-1, with D perhaps TRBD2 (6 bases). In germline, CDR1 is MNHNS, CDR2 SASEGT. Trimming shortened V by 5 bases and J by 6 bases, and 17 bases separated the two germline ends. This CDR3 has 15 amino acids. This chain's CDR3 is CASSPLAGRVNEQFF. CDR3 DNA: TGTGCCAGCAGTCCACTGGCGGGACGTGTCAATGAGCAGTTCTTC.